In its sample, the clone carrying this T cell receptor (beta chain) was seen a few times. Seattle patients were enrolled while actively infected and followed longitudinally. CDR1 MGHRA and CDR2 YSYEKL come from the germline V gene. The CDR3 runs to 16 residues. Deletions cut 1 base from V and 0 bases from J, with 10 bases between. The record originates from a study of blood T cell repertoires in COVID-19. The overall study: The United States, Italy and Spain supplied acute and convalescent COVID-19 samples. From T cells, B-cell-depleted T cells, or PBMCs came the material, which was cDNA or gDNA.

In the original analysis: The assay estimated nucleated cells by amplifying reference gene primers. Only in-frame clones appear in the TCRdb table, and some are missing; sequencing was by immunoSEQ multiplex PCR. V, J and clone size were drawn from that table, and D and trimming were deduced from the DNA. Among 350,000 to 400,000 clones listed, 86% were seen once. The chain carries TRBV4-1 and TRBJ2-1; D is possibly TRBD1 (5 bases). The receptor was isolated from a woman aged 55-70 years with COVID-19, enrolled during active disease. Sequencing used peripheral blood. CDR3 region: CASSQVGPPSYNEQFF. The DNA of the CDR3 is TGCGCCAGCAGCCAAGTGGGGCCCCCCTCCTACAATGAGCAGTTCTTC.